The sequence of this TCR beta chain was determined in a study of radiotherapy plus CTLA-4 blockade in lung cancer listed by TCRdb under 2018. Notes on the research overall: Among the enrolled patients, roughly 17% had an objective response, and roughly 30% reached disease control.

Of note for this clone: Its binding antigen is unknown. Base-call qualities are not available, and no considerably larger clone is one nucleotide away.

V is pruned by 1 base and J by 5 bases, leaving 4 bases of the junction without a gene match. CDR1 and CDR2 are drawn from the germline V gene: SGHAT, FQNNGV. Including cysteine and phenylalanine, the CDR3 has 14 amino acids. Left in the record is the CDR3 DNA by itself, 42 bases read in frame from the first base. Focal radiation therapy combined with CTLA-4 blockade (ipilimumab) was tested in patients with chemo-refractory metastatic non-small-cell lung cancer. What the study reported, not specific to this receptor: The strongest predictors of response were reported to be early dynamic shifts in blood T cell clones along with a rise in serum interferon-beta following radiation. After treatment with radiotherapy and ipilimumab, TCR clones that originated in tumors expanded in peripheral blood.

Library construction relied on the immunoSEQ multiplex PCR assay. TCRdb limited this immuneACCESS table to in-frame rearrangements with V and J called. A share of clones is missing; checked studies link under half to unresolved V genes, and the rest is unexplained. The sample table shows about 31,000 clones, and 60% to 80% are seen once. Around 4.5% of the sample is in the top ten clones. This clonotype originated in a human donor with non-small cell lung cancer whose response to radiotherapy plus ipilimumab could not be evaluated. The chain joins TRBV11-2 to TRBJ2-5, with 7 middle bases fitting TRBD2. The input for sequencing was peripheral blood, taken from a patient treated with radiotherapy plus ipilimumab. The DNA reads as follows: TGTGCCAGCAGCTTAGTCCAGGGAGGGGAGACCCAGTACTTC. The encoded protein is CASSLVQGGETQYF.